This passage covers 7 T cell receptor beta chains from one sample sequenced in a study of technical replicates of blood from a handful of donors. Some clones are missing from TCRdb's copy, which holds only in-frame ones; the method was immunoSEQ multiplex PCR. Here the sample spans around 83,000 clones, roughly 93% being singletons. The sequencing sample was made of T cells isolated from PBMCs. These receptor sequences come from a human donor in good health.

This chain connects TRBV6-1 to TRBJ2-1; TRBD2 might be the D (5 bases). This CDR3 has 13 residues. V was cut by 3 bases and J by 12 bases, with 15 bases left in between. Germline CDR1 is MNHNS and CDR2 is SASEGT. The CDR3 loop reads CASSEFGDLGQFF. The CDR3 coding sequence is TGTGCCAGCAGTGAGTTCGGGGATTTAGGGCAGTTCTTC.

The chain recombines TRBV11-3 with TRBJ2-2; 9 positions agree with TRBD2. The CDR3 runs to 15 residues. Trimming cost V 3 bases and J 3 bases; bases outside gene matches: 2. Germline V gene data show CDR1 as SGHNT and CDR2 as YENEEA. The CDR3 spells CASSFTSGYTGELFF. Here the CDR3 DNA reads TGTGCCAGCAGCTTTACTAGCGGGTACACCGGGGAGCTGTTTTTT.

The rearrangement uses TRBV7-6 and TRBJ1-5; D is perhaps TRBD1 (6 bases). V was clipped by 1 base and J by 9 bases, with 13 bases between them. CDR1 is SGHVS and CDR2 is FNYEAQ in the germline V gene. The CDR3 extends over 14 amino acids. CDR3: CASSLGAGVGPQHF. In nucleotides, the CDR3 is TGTGCCAGCAGCTTAGGGGCAGGGGTAGGGCCCCAGCATTTT.

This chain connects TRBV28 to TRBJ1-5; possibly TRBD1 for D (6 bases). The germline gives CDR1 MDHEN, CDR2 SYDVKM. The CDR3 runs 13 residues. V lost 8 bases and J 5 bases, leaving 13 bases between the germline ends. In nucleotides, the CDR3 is TGTGCCAGCGGCCAGGGGAGGGATCAGCCCCAGCATTTT. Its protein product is CASGQGRDQPQHF.

The CDR3 DNA sequence: TGCGCCAGCAGTCAATTTAGGGGTGGCTACGAGCAGTACTTC. Amino acids: CASSQFRGGYEQYF. The chain links TRBV10-1 to TRBJ2-7; possible D gene TRBD1, 5 bases. CDR3 length equals 14 residues. The germline V gene encodes CDR1 WNHNN and CDR2 SYGVQD (reference sequence). The V gene lost 5 bases and the J gene lost 3 bases, with 14 bases spanning the gap.

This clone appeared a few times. The CDR3 DNA follows: TGCGCCAGCGGATCCCGGGACAGAGGCCTCGAGCAGTACTTC. Translating it yields CASGSRDRGLEQYF. The chain couples TRBV10-2 to TRBJ2-7; 7 bases align to TRBD1. This CDR3 spans 14 amino acids. Germline CDR1 reads WSHSY; CDR2 reads SAAADI. V trimming: 8 bases; J trimming: 6 bases; junction bases outside the gene matches: 13.

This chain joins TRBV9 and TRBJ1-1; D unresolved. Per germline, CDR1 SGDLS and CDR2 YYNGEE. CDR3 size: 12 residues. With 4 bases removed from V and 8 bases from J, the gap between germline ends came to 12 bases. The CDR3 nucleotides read TGTGCCAGCAGCAGAAGGGAGTCCGAAGCTTTCTTT. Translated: CASSRRESEAFF.